Following are 22 T cell receptor beta chains from one sample sequenced in a study of control samples from healthy donors and cancer patients. The table came from immunoSEQ multiplex PCR; TCRdb's copy has only in-frame clones and leaves some out. This repertoire includes 150,000 to 200,000 clones. The material sequenced was blood. The receptors shown here come from a woman in her 30s in good health.

The J gene is TRBJ2-7, the V gene TRBV4-3; no clear D. Germline V gene data show CDR1 as LGHNA and CDR2 as YSLEER. The CDR3 extends over 14 amino acids. V gave up 0 bases and J gave up 3 bases, with 9 bases separating them. CDR3 loop: CASSQEGPRYEQYF. The CDR3 DNA sequence: TGCGCCAGCAGCCAAGAAGGTCCGCGCTACGAGCAGTACTTC.

The gene calls are TRBV4-1 and TRBJ2-3; 11 bases line up with TRBD2. Germline values: CDR1 MGHRA, CDR2 YSYEKL. This CDR3 is 17 amino acids long. J gave up 4 bases and V 0 bases, and 6 bases lay outside the gene matches. CDR3 loop: CASSQDRLAGGADTQYF. The CDR3 DNA is TGCGCCAGCAGCCAAGATAGGCTAGCGGGGGGCGCAGATACGCAGTATTTT.

Here the CDR3 reads CASSERRRGAYQETQYF. The CDR3 coding sequence is TGTGCCAGCAGTGAAAGGAGGCGGGGGGCGTACCAAGAGACCCAGTACTTC. The rearrangement joins TRBV6-1 to TRBJ2-5; 8 nucleotides align to TRBD2. The J segment lost 0 bases and the V segment lost 2 bases, leaving 8 bases of the junction unmatched. Germline CDR1 is MNHNS and CDR2 is SASEGT. CDR3 length: 17 residues.

This chain links TRBV6-2 or TRBV6-3 with TRBJ2-1, with 8 nucleotides matching TRBD2. V was clipped by 2 bases and J by 8 bases; unmatched bases: 8. Per germline, CDR1 MNHEY and CDR2 SVGEGT. CDR3 size: 15 residues. CDR3 sequence reads: CASSYPLAALDEQFF. The DNA of the CDR3 is TGTGCCAGCAGTTACCCACTAGCGGCCTTGGATGAGCAGTTCTTC.

The chain has TRBV23-1 and TRBJ1-3, with 7 bases matching TRBD1. TRBV23-1 is annotated as an ORF whose role is uncertain. V dropped 9 bases and J dropped 0; count of bases not matched to a gene: 17. This CDR3 contains 18 residues. The CDR3 loop reads CASRRGPFLVGSGNTIYF. Here the CDR3 DNA reads TGCGCCAGTCGGAGGGGGCCCTTCCTAGTGGGCTCTGGAAACACCATATATTTT.

The gene calls are TRBV6-1 and TRBJ1-2; D unclear. Germline V CDR1 and CDR2: MNHNS, SASEGT. V lost 3 bases, J lost 5 bases, and 10 bases lay in between. The CDR3 consists of 13 residues. CDR3 amino acids: CASSDTFVYGYTF. DNA for the CDR3: TGTGCCAGCAGTGACACCTTCGTGTATGGCTACACCTTC.

This chain uses TRBV27 with TRBJ1-3; D remains ambiguous. Trimming removed 6 bases from V and 0 bases from J, with 9 bases in between. CDR1 MNHEY and CDR2 SMNVEV come from the germline V gene (reference sequence). The CDR3 loop spans 14 amino acids. This CDR3 reads CASRPSHSGNTIYF. CDR3 coding DNA: TGTGCCAGCAGGCCCAGCCACTCTGGAAACACCATATATTTT.

This rearrangement joins TRBV4-2 to TRBJ1-4, with 10 nucleotides matching TRBD1. CDR1 LGHNA and CDR2 YNFKEQ come from the germline V gene. The CDR3 has 16 amino acids. Unmatched junction bases numbered 4, after V lost 0 bases and J lost 6 bases. The CDR3 DNA reads as TGTGCCAGCAGCCAAGATGGGACAGGGGACTATGAAAAACTGTTTTTT. It encodes CASSQDGTGDYEKLFF.

The chain uses TRBV7-9 and TRBJ1-1; the D gene is possibly TRBD1 (5 bases). Between the trimmed V and J ends, which lost 0 bases and 4 bases, there was a span of 12 bases. CDR1 is SEHNR, CDR2 FQNEAQ, per germline (reference sequence). The CDR3 is 15 amino acids. The CDR3 sequence is CASSLAGQLSTEAFF. CDR3 sequence (DNA): TGTGCCAGCAGCTTAGCGGGGCAGCTTTCCACTGAAGCTTTCTTT.

J is TRBJ2-5 and V is TRBV28; 11 bases fit TRBD1. This CDR3 contains 16 residues. Germline trimming cut 5 bases from V and 3 bases from J; bases unmatched to any gene: 8. Germline V CDR1 and CDR2: MDHEN, SYDVKM. The CDR3 DNA sequence: TGTGCCAGCAGTCCACCTAGGACAGGGGGCAAAGAGACCCAGTACTTC. Amino acid sequence: CASSPPRTGGKETQYF.

The chain employs TRBV5-4 and TRBJ1-2; TRBD1 matches at 8 bases. This CDR3 region has 16 residues. Germline lookup yields CDR1 SGHNT and CDR2 YYREEE (reference sequence). The V and J ends lost 4 bases and 8 bases, in that order; junction bases with no gene match: 16. CDR3 sequence reads: CASSAGRTGLHRGYTF. CDR3 coding DNA: TGTGCCAGCAGCGCCGGGAGGACAGGGTTACATAGGGGCTACACCTTC.

The rearrangement joins TRBV27 to TRBJ2-1; 10 nucleotides line up with TRBD2. V lost 5 bases and J lost 4; bases outside the gene matches: 11. Germline CDR1 MNHEY, CDR2 SMNVEV (reference sequence). This CDR3 is built from 17 residues. The CDR3 sequence: CASSRWGLAGEYNEQFF. In nucleotides, the CDR3 is TGTGCCAGCAGTCGATGGGGTCTAGCGGGGGAGTACAATGAGCAGTTCTTC.

The chain has TRBV28 and TRBJ1-1, with 11 nucleotides matching TRBD1. Germline V CDR1 and CDR2: MDHEN, SYDVKM. V was pared by 8 bases and J by 6 bases, with 11 bases of the junction left unmatched. This CDR3 contains 15 residues. The CDR3 DNA follows: TGTGCCAGCCTCCCCCCCGGACAGGGGGCCTCTGAAGCTTTCTTT. Residues: CASLPPGQGASEAFF.

Notes on this clone: The junction departs from the called germline gene at one end, perhaps through a read error. The chain uses TRBV12-3 or TRBV12-4 and TRBJ2-7, with a possible D match to TRBD1 (6 bases). This CDR3 spans 12 amino acids. CDR3 bases: TGTGCCAGCAGTTTAGCCCCGGGACATACCCTCTTC. This translates into CASSLAPGHTLF.

Here the CDR3 DNA reads TGCGCCAGCAGCTTGGAGACAGGTTCCTACGAGCAGTACTTC. It is translated as CASSLETGSYEQYF. The chain carries TRBV5-1 and TRBJ2-7, with D possibly being TRBD1 (6 bases). Germline CDR1 and CDR2: SGHRS and YFSETQ. The CDR3 extends over 14 amino acids. The germline V and J ends were trimmed by 0 bases and 1 base, with 8 bases remaining between them.

V is TRBV7-9 and J is TRBJ2-1; 14 nucleotides line up with TRBD2. The ends lost 5 bases at V and 2 bases at J; junction bases unmatched: 5. In germline, CDR1 is SEHNR, CDR2 FQNEAQ (reference sequence). CDR3 length: 17 residues. The chain's CDR3 is CASSMGLAGETYNEQFF. Written as DNA, the CDR3 is TGTGCCAGCAGCATGGGACTAGCGGGGGAAACCTACAATGAGCAGTTCTTC.

This chain connects TRBV7-3 to TRBJ2-5, with 12 nucleotides matching TRBD1. CDR1 is SGHTA, CDR2 FQGTGA, per germline. This CDR3 has 18 residues. The trim removed 2 bases at V and 5 bases at J, leaving 12 bases unmatched. Here the CDR3 DNA reads TGTGCCAGCAGCTTACGAGGGACAGGGGGCGCGGAAAGGGAGACCCAGTACTTC. It specifies CASSLRGTGGAERETQYF. The full variable domain, with the rest looked up from reference TRBV7-3 and TRBJ2-5, is GAGVSQTPSNKVTEKGKYVELRCDPISGHTALYWYRQSLGQGPEFLIYFQGTGAADDSGLPNDRFFAVRPEGSVSTLKIQRTERGDSAVYLCASSLRGTGGAERETQYFGPGTRLLVL.

The chain joins TRBV18 to TRBJ2-6; 11 positions agree with TRBD1. V gave up 2 bases and J gave up 2 bases; unmatched junction bases: 8. This CDR3 is 19 amino acids long. Germline assignment: CDR1 KGHSH and CDR2 LQKENI. Here the CDR3 reads CASSPNSGQGAPGANVLTF. In DNA form, the CDR3 reads TGTGCCAGCTCACCAAACAGCGGACAGGGGGCCCCTGGGGCCAACGTCCTGACTTTC.

V gene TRBV2 combines with J gene TRBJ1-5, with D uncertain. The germline V gene encodes CDR1 SNHLY and CDR2 FYNNEI. The CDR3 runs to 11 residues. V lost 2 bases and J 12 bases, leaving 8 bases between the germline ends. Here the CDR3 reads CASSESFGQHF. The CDR3 nucleotides are TGTGCCAGCAGTGAATCCTTCGGCCAGCATTTT.

The rearrangement uses TRBV12-3 or TRBV12-4 and TRBJ1-1; D call uncertain. There are 12 residues in the CDR3. Trimming left V 3 bases short and J 7 bases short, with 9 bases between. CDR3 region: CASSFAQVEAFF. The CDR3 DNA is TGTGCCAGCAGTTTCGCCCAGGTTGAAGCTTTCTTT.

CDR3 nucleotides: TGTGCCAGCAGCTCGACAGGAGAGTACAATGAGCAGTTCTTC. Translation gives CASSSTGEYNEQFF. The chain links TRBV7-8 to TRBJ2-1; D perhaps matches TRBD1 (6 bases). The germline V gene has CDR1 SGHVS and CDR2 FQNEAQ. The CDR3 is made up of 14 amino acids. V gave up 4 bases and J gave up 4 bases, with 11 bases separating them.

CDR3: CAWDTGLNTEAFF. The CDR3 DNA sequence: TGTGCCTGGGATACAGGGTTGAACACTGAAGCTTTCTTT. The chain joins TRBV30 to TRBJ1-1, with D perhaps TRBD1 (6 bases). The V end lost 5 bases, the J end lost 0 bases, and 10 bases lay between the germline ends. CDR3 size: 13 residues. CDR1 GTSNPN and CDR2 SVGIG come from the germline V gene (reference sequence).